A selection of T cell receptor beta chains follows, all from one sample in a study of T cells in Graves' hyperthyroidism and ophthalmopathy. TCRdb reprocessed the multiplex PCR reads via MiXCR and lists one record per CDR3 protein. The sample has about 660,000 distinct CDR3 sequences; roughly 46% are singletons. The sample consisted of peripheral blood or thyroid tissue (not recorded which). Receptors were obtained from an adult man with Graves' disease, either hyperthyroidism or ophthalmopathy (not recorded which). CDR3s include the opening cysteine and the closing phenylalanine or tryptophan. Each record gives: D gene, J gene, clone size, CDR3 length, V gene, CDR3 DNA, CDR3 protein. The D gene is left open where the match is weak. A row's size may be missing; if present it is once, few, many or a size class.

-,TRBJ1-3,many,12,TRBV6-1,TGTGCCAGCAGCAACGATGGAAACACCATATATTTT,CASSNDGNTIYF
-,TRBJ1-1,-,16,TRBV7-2,TGTGCCAGCAGCCAAGATAGAAGGGGATCGGGCACTGAAGCTTTCTTT,CASSQDRRGSGTEAFF
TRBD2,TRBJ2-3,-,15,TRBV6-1,TGTGCCAGCAGTCGACTAGCCGCTAGCACAGATACGCAGTATTTT,CASSRLAASTDTQYF
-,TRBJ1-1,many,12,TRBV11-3,TGTGCCAGCAGCTCGGTGGAGGCCGGAGCTTTCTTT,CASSSVEAGAFF
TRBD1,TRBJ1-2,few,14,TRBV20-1,TGCAGTGCTAGCCCACAGGGGAGTCACTATGGCTACACCTTC,CSASPQGSHYGYTF
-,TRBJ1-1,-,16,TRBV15,TGTGCCACCAGCCCCAAACGCGCCCGGGAGGGCACTGAAGCTTTCTTT,CATSPKRAREGTEAFF
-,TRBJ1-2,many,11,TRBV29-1,TGCAGCGTTGCAGGGGCCGCGGGCTACACCTTC,CSVAGAAGYTF
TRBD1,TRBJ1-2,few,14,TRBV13,TGTGCCAGCAGGATAGGGGGCGACGGCTATGGCTACACCTTC,CASRIGGDGYGYTF
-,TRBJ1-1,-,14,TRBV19,TGTGCCAGTACAGCAGGGCTCATGAACACTGAAGCTTTCTTT,CASTAGLMNTEAFF
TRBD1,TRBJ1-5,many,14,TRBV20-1,TGCAGTGCCAGGGGGACAGGGGGCAATCAGCCCCAGCATTTT,CSARGTGGNQPQHF
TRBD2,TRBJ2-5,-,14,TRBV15,TGTGCCACGGCTAGCGGGACAGCCCAAGAGACCCAGTACTTC,CATASGTAQETQYF
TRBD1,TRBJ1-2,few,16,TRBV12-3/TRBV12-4,TGTGCCAGCAGCGTCCGACAGGGCTTTAGGCTTCAAAGCTACACCTTC,CASSVRQGFRLQSYTF
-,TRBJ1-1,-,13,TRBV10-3,TGTGCCATCAGCGGGACTGAGAACACTGAAGCTTTCTTT,CAISGTENTEAFF
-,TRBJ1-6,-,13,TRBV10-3,TGTGCCATCAGTGACTCACCGGGTTCACCCCTCCACTTT,CAISDSPGSPLHF
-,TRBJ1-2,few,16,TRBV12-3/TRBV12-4,TGTGCCAGCAGTTCTACGACAGCCCCCTCACGCGCGGGTGACACCTTC,CASSSTTAPSRAGDTF
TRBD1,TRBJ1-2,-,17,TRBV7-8,TGCGCCAGCAGCCAAGACGGTATGGGGACAGGGAGTGGTGGCTACACCTTC,CASSQDGMGTGSGGYTF
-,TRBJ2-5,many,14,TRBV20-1,TGCAGTGCCGGAGACTTGGGCCCGAGGGGGACCCAGTACTTC,CSAGDLGPRGTQYF
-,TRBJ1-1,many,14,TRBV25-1,TGTGCCAGCAGTGAGGGGCCCATGGCCACTGAAGCTTTCTTT,CASSEGPMATEAFF
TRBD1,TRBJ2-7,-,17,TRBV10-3,TGTGCCATCAGTGAGTATCCTCCGGGACAGGGTTCCTACGAGCAGTACTTC,CAISEYPPGQGSYEQYF
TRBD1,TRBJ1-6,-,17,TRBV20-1,TGCAGTGCTACAGAGAAGGACAGGGTTAGGTATAATTCACCCCTCCACTTT,CSATEKDRVRYNSPLHF
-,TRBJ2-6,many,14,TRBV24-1,TGTGCCGCCACCCTGGTCGGTGGGGCCAACGTCCTGACTTTC,CAATLVGGANVLTF
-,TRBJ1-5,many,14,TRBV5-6,TGTGCCAGCAGCCCGTGGCAGTCCAATCAGCCCCAGCATTTT,CASSPWQSNQPQHF
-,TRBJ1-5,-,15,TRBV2,TGTGCCAGCATCCGATGGGGTGGGCCCAATCAGCCCCAGCATTTT,CASIRWGGPNQPQHF
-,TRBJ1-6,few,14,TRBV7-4,TGTGCCAGCAGCCAAGACGCGGTGGGTTCACCCCTCCACTTT,CASSQDAVGSPLHF
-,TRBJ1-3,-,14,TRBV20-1,TGCAGTGCTATGGTCGGGGGGTCTGGAAACACCATATATTTT,CSAMVGGSGNTIYF
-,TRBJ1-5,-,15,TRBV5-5,TGTGCCAGCAGCTTGGCCCAGTATAGCAATCAGCCCCAGCATTTT,CASSLAQYSNQPQHF
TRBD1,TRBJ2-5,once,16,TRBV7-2,TGTGCCAGCAGCTTTGACGGACAGGGCTTGAGCGAGACCCAGTACTTC,CASSFDGQGLSETQYF
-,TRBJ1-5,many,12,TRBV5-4,TGTGCCAGCAGCTTGGGGACTGGGCCCCAGCATTTT,CASSLGTGPQHF
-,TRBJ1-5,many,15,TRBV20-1,TGCAGTGCTAGTTCGGACGGAAATAGCAATCAGCCCCAGCATTTT,CSASSDGNSNQPQHF
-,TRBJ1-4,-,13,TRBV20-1,TGCAGTGCTGAGAGCAGGGAGGGTGAAAAACTGTTTTTT,CSAESREGEKLFF
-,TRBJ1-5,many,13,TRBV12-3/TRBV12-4,TGTGCCAGCAGTTCAGGGGCGAATCAGCCCCAGCATTTT,CASSSGANQPQHF
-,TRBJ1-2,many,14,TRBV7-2,TGTGCCAGCAGCCGTGGGCACGGAAACTATGGCTACACCTTC,CASSRGHGNYGYTF
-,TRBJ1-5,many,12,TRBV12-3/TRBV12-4,TGTGCCAACTCGGACAGCCCACAGCCCCAGCATTTT,CANSDSPQPQHF
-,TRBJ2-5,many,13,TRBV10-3,TGTGCCAGCAGTGAATGGGACCAAGAGACCCAGTACTTC,CASSEWDQETQYF
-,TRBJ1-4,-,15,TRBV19,TGTGCCAGTACGGCACAGGGTGCAACTAATGAAAAACTGTTTTTT,CASTAQGATNEKLFF
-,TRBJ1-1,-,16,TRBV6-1,TGTGCCAGCAGTTACAGGGCCGATGCCATGAACACTGAAGCTTTCTTT,CASSYRADAMNTEAFF
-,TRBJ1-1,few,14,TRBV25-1,TGTGCCAGCAGTTTCGGGGGGGTCGGGACTGAAGCTTTCTTT,CASSFGGVGTEAFF
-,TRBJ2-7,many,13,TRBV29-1,TGCAGCGTTGAGTCGGGCAGGGTAAACGAGCAGTACTTC,CSVESGRVNEQYF
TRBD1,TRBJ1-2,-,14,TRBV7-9,TGTGCCAGCAGCCCGGACAGGGGACGGTATGGCTACACCTTC,CASSPDRGRYGYTF
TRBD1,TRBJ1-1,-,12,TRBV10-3,TGTGCCATCAGTGAGTCAGGGGGCTCGGTTTTCTTT,CAISESGGSVFF
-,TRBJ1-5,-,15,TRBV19,TGTGCCAGTAGTATATTGGACAGCAAAAATCAGCCCCAGCATTTC,CASSILDSKNQPQHF